These 12 T cell receptor beta chains were all obtained from the same sample, sequenced in a study of blood T cell repertoires in COVID-19. Clones were read by immunoSEQ multiplex PCR, and TCRdb kept only the in-frame ones, dropping some. The data show fewer than 200,000 clones, roughly 84% seen once. The sample was PBMCs or T cells enriched from blood (not recorded which). The receptors were gathered from a man between 60 and 75 years old who had recovered from COVID-19.

V is TRBV6-5 and J is TRBJ1-2; 8 bases align to TRBD1. The CDR3 length is 14 residues. Looked up from germline, CDR1 is MNHEY and CDR2 is SVGAGI. The junction had 12 bases not matched to a gene; V was cut back by 7 bases and J by 8 bases. The CDR3 sequence: CASNQATGARGYTF. The CDR3 DNA sequence: TGTGCCAGCAACCAGGCGACAGGGGCACGAGGCTACACCTTC.

V and J are TRBV5-1 and TRBJ2-7, with TRBD2 matching 7 bases. This CDR3 contains 15 residues. The J segment lost 2 bases and the V segment lost 0 bases, leaving 5 bases of the junction unmatched. Per the germline V gene, CDR1 is SGHRS and CDR2 is YFSETQ. CDR3 in amino acids: CASSLGLAKPYEQYF. In DNA form, the CDR3 reads TGCGCCAGCAGCTTGGGACTAGCCAAACCCTACGAGCAGTACTTC.

This clone showed up many times. This sequence joins TRBV4-2 and TRBJ2-2; TRBD1 is a possible D gene (6 bases). This CDR3 is built from 17 residues. V lost 0 bases and J 0 bases, leaving 11 bases between the germline ends. Germline loops: CDR1 LGHNA, CDR2 YNFKEQ. The CDR3 bases are TGTGCCAGCAGCCAAGACCCCGGGACAACGAACACCGGGGAGCTGTTTTTT. It encodes CASSQDPGTTNTGELFF.

The chain recombines TRBV20-1 with TRBJ2-5, with D maybe TRBD2 (5 bases). Germline CDR1 DFQATT, CDR2 SNEGSKA (reference sequence). This CDR3 spans 11 amino acids. V was cut by 6 bases and J by 5 bases, with 10 bases left in between. CDR3 nucleotide sequence: TGCAGTGCCAGGACTCCGGAGACCCAGTACTTC. Encoded protein: CSARTPETQYF.

The chain carries TRBV11-2 and TRBJ2-2; 8 bases map to TRBD2. Germline V gene data show CDR1 as SGHAT and CDR2 as FQNNGV. The CDR3 loop spans 15 amino acids. V dropped 2 bases and J dropped 5; count of bases not matched to a gene: 4. The CDR3 coding sequence is TGTGCCAGCAGCTTAACGGGAGGGGATACCGGGGAGCTGTTTTTT. Its protein is CASSLTGGDTGELFF. The complete variable domain, with remaining parts taken from reference TRBV11-2 and TRBJ2-2, reads EAGVAQSPRYKIIEKRQSVAFWCNPISGHATLYWYQQILGQGPKLLIQFQNNGVVDDSQLPKDRFSAERLKGVDSTLKIQPAKLEDSAVYLCASSLTGGDTGELFFGEGSRLTVL.

This clone came up a few times. The rearrangement uses TRBV3-1 (or the pseudogene TRBV3-2) and TRBJ1-4, with D perhaps TRBD1 (5 bases). Trimming pared 0 bases from V and 7 bases from J, leaving 12 bases between. Germline values: CDR1 LGHDT, CDR2 YNNKEL (reference sequence). The CDR3 is made up of 15 amino acids. As DNA, the CDR3 is TGTGCCAGCAGCCAAGACATAGGGGAGGTTGAAAAACTGTTTTTT. Residues: CASSQDIGEVEKLFF.

This clone showed up just a few times. The DNA of the CDR3 is TGTGCCAGCAATCGCGACAGGAACACTGAAGCTTTCTTT. Translation gives CASNRDRNTEAFF. The chain couples TRBV28 to TRBJ1-1, with a weak D call TRBD1 (5 bases). CDR1 is MDHEN and CDR2 is SYDVKM in the germline V gene. Deletions cut 7 bases from V and 1 base from J, with 10 bases between. The CDR3 has 13 residues.

J is TRBJ2-1 and V is TRBV10-3, with 9 bases that match TRBD2. The CDR3 runs 13 residues. Germline V gene sequence: CDR1 ENHRY, CDR2 SYGVKD. V was clipped by 9 bases and J by 8 bases; unmatched bases: 8. CDR3 sequence reads: CAITGTSLHEQFF. CDR3 DNA: TGTGCCATTACCGGGACTAGCCTTCATGAGCAGTTCTTC.

This clone has just a few counts. This chain connects TRBV4-2 to TRBJ2-2; 14 bases map to TRBD2. This CDR3 contains 19 residues. Germline V lookup: CDR1 LGHNA, CDR2 YNFKEQ. V lost 0 bases to trimming and J lost 6 bases; unmatched junction nucleotides: 9. In nucleotides, the CDR3 is TGTGCCAGCAGCCAAGATCGGCTCGGGACTAGCGGGAGACCCGGGGAGCTGTTTTTT. This encodes CASSQDRLGTSGRPGELFF.

This chain joins TRBV6-5 and TRBJ2-7, with TRBD1 as a possible D gene (5 bases). The length of the CDR3 is 13 residues. Germline CDR1 reads MNHEY; CDR2 reads SVGAGI. V lost 1 base to trimming and J lost 7 bases, with 11 bases between them. The CDR3 DNA is TGTGCCAGCAGTTACTTTAGACAGCGAGAGCAGTACTTC. Protein product: CASSYFRQREQYF.

The CDR3 DNA sequence: TGCAGCATAGACAGGGGGAACACTGAAGCTTTCTTT. This encodes CSIDRGNTEAFF. The rearrangement joins TRBV29-1 to TRBJ1-1; TRBD1 matches 8 bases. Germline V gene data show CDR1 as SQVTM and CDR2 as ANQGSEA. V lost 8 bases to trimming and J lost 1 base; unmatched junction nucleotides: 3. This CDR3 is 12 amino acids long.

This clone was picked up a small number of times. The rearrangement links TRBV3-1 (or the pseudogene TRBV3-2) to TRBJ2-7; no clear D gene. V was shortened by 4 bases and J by 6 bases, with 19 bases between the two germline ends. CDR3 size: 15 residues. Germline CDR1 and CDR2: LGHDT and YNNKEL (reference sequence). The CDR3 loop reads CASSPTRSLAPEQYF. The CDR3 nucleotides are TGTGCCAGCAGCCCTACGCGGTCCCTGGCTCCCGAGCAGTACTTC.